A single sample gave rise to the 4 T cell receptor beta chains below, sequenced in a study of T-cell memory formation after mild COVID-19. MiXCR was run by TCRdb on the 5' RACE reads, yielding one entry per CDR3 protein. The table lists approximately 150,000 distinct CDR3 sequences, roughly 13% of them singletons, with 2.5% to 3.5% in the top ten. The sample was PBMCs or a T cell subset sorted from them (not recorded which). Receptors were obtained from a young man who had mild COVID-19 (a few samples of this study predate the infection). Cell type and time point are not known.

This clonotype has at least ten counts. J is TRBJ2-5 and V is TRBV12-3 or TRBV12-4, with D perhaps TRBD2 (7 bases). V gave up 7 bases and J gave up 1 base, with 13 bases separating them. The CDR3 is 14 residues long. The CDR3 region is CASTFGGPQETQYF. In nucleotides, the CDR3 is TGTGCCAGCACTTTCGGGGGGCCCCAAGAGACCCAGTACTTC.

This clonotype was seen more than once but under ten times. CDR3 coding DNA: TGTGCCAGCAGCGAGACGGTCCTCAATCAGCCCCAGCATTTT. It yields the protein CASSETVLNQPQHF. This chain uses TRBV6-2 or TRBV6-3 with TRBJ1-5; D is uncertain. Trimming pared 6 bases from V and 3 bases from J, leaving 12 bases between. Germline-derived CDR1 and CDR2 are MNHEY and SVGEGT. This CDR3 comprises 14 residues.

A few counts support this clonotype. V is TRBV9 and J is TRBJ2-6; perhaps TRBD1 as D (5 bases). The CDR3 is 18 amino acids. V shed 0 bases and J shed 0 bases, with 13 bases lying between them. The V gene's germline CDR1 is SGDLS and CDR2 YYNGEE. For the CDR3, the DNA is TGTGCCAGCAGCGTAGAAATGGGGCTGAGCTCTGGGGCCAACGTCCTGACTTTC. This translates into CASSVEMGLSSGANVLTF.

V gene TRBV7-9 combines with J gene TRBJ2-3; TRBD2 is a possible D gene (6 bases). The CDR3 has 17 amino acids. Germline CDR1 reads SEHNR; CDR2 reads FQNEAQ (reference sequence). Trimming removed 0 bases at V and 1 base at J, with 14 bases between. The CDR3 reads CASSLAVGGGGTDTQYF. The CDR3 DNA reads TGTGCCAGCAGCTTAGCCGTCGGGGGAGGAGGCACAGATACGCAGTATTTT.